The 16 T cell receptor beta chains reported below all come from one sample, sequenced in a study of human T cells and chemical hapten exposure. Time point reported: patch test 1, 2 weeks after DPC sensitization. The treatment denotes: therapeutic diphenylcyclopropenone sensitization with weekly scalp DPC. TCRdb reanalysed the RACE reads using MiXCR and keeps one entry per CDR3 protein. Of 75,000 to 100,000 distinct CDR3 sequences listed, about an eighth are singletons. The sequenced sample was whole blood, obtained in connection with sensitization to the hapten diphenylcyclopropenone (DPC). These receptors were obtained from a woman in her thirties or forties with alopecia areata. Some clones in this sample may be carry-over from other donors' samples.

This clonotype was picked up a small number of times. The chain employs TRBV6-2 or TRBV6-3 and TRBJ1-5; 7 nucleotides align to TRBD1. The germline CDR1 and CDR2 sequences are MNHEY and SVGEGT. The CDR3 extends over 15 amino acids. V was clipped by 0 bases and J by 6 bases; unmatched bases: 5. Here the CDR3 reads CASSYSGGSAQPQHF. The CDR3 DNA follows: TGTGCCAGCAGTTACTCAGGGGGCAGCGCTCAGCCCCAGCATTTT.

This clonotype was counted between two and nine times. The rearrangement joins TRBV27 to TRBJ2-3, with D hard to call. This CDR3 is built from 14 residues. Between the trimmed V and J ends, which lost 7 bases and 7 bases, there was a span of 18 bases. Germline-derived CDR1 and CDR2 are MNHEY and SMNVEV (reference sequence). DNA for the CDR3: TGTGCCAGCACGACTCCCGGAAGGACCTATACGCAGTATTTT. It encodes CASTTPGRTYTQYF.

This clonotype was recorded a few times. The junction shows a germline mismatch at one end, possibly a read error. This sequence joins TRBV2 and TRBJ2-7, with D unclear. The germline gives CDR1 SNHLY, CDR2 FYNNEI. The CDR3 contains 15 residues. CDR3 sequence: CASSSHPSPNLLGNF. In DNA, the CDR3 is TGTGCCAGCAGTTCCCACCCTTCCCCGAACCTCCTGGGGAACTTC.

This clonotype has a handful of counts. This chain uses TRBV4-3 with TRBJ2-1; D possibly matches TRBD1 or TRBD2 (5 bases each). V shed 1 base and J shed 9 bases, with 16 bases lying between them. This CDR3 has 15 amino acids. The germline V gene has CDR1 LGHNA and CDR2 YSLEER. In DNA, the CDR3 is TGCGCCAGCAGCCAAGGGGGGACCCTTGTGGGTGAGCAGTTCTTC. Amino acids: CASSQGGTLVGEQFF.

This clonotype was found a few times. The chain uses TRBV3-2 and TRBJ1-4; no DNA check was done on the table's D call, TRBD1. TRBV3-2 is a listed pseudogene. This CDR3 region has 16 residues. Here the CDR3 DNA reads TGTGCCAGCAGCCAACCCAGGGACCGATTTAATGAAAAACTGTTTTTT. This encodes CASSQPRDRFNEKLFF.

This clonotype was recorded at least ten times. The chain recombines TRBV10-3 with TRBJ2-6, with no clear D. CDR3 size: 11 residues. Trimming stripped 0 bases from V and 13 bases from J, with 4 bases between. In germline, CDR1 is ENHRY, CDR2 SYGVKD. The CDR3 loop reads CAISESIVLTF. In DNA, the CDR3 is TGTGCCATCAGTGAGTCGATTGTCCTGACTTTC.

This clonotype was seen many times. The chain is built from TRBV6-6 and TRBJ2-7; tentative D call: TRBD2 (6 bases). The V gene's germline CDR1 is MNHNY and CDR2 SVGAGI (reference sequence). Trimming cost V 2 bases and J 0 bases, with 14 bases left between them. The CDR3 spans 16 residues. CDR3 nucleotides: TGTGCCAGCAGTTACGGGGTAGCGGCGAGCTCCTACGAGCAGTACTTC. Amino acid sequence: CASSYGVAASSYEQYF.

This clonotype was observed a handful of times. The chain links TRBV7-6 to TRBJ2-3; D is ambiguous. V shed 8 bases and J shed 0 bases, with 3 bases lying between them. Germline CDR1 reads SGHVS; CDR2 reads FNYEAQ. The CDR3 is made up of 11 amino acids. CDR3 coding DNA: TGTGCCAGCGGGAGCACAGATACGCAGTATTTT. It codes for CASGSTDTQYF.

The chain recombines TRBV2 with TRBJ1-5; D uncertain. The CDR3 is made up of 14 amino acids. The V gene's germline CDR1 is SNHLY and CDR2 FYNNEI. V lost 7 bases to trimming and J lost 0 bases, with 10 bases between them. The CDR3 DNA reads TGTGCCAGCAAACCCAGCAATAGCAATCAGCCCCAGCATTTT. Translation: CASKPSNSNQPQHF. Drawing the rest from reference TRBV2 and TRBJ1-5, the complete variable domain is EPEVTQTPSHQVTQMGQEVILRCVPISNHLYFYWYRQILGQKVEFLVSFYNNEISEKSEIFDDQFSVERPDGSNFTLKIRSTKLEDSAMYFCASKPSNSNQPQHFGDGTRLSIL.

This clonotype was found a few times. The rearrangement joins TRBV24-1 to TRBJ1-2; TRBD1 is a possible D gene (5 bases). In germline, CDR1 is KGHDR, CDR2 SFDVKD. Trimming stripped 4 bases from V and 0 bases from J, with 8 bases between. This CDR3 has 14 residues. The CDR3 nucleotides read TGTGCCACCAGTGACCGACAGTCTAACTATGGCTACACCTTC. Translating gives CATSDRQSNYGYTF.

The rearrangement links TRBV4-1 to TRBJ1-6; 10 nucleotides agree with TRBD1. The CDR3 is made up of 16 amino acids. V gave up 1 base and J gave up 7 bases; unmatched junction bases: 4. CDR1 is MGHRA and CDR2 is YSYEKL in the germline V gene. This chain's CDR3 is CASSQVTGQGNSPLHF. The CDR3 bases are TGCGCCAGCAGCCAAGTAACGGGACAGGGGAATTCACCCCTCCACTTT.

This clonotype appeared many times. The chain is built from TRBV28 and TRBJ2-7; D is unresolved. The ends were cut back, 4 bases at V and 6 bases at J, with 10 bases in the middle. This CDR3 has 12 residues. Germline V gene lookup returns CDR1 MDHEN and CDR2 SYDVKM. CDR3 nucleotide sequence: TGTGCCAGCAGTTCGTCACCCCGCGAGCAGTACTTC. Encoded protein: CASSSSPREQYF.

The gene calls are TRBV29-1 and TRBJ2-3; tentative D call: TRBD2 (6 bases). The V end was cut by 1 base, the J end by 3 bases, with 14 bases between. Germline V gene lookup returns CDR1 SQVTM and CDR2 ANQGSEA. The CDR3 covers 15 residues. CDR3 DNA: TGCAGCGTTGAAGTCCGGGCTAGCGTAACAGATACGCAGTATTTT. This encodes CSVEVRASVTDTQYF.

This clonotype was detected only a few times. The chain carries TRBV7-2 and TRBJ2-5; 7 bases agree with TRBD1. CDR3 length: 14 residues. Germline CDR1 and CDR2: SGHTA and FQGNSA. V was pared by 5 bases and J by 2 bases, with 5 bases of the junction left unmatched. CDR3 DNA sequence: TGTGCCAGCAGCGCCGGGACAGTACAAGAGACCCAGTACTTC. Translation gives CASSAGTVQETQYF.

This clonotype was found a few times. The gene calls are TRBV18 and TRBJ1-2; unclear D gene. The CDR3 is 13 residues long. Trimming shortened V by 0 bases and J by 8 bases, and 10 bases separated the two germline ends. Germline assignment: CDR1 KGHSH and CDR2 LQKENI. CDR3 coding DNA: TGTGCCAGCTCACCACCCGTGGGGAACGGCTACACCTTC. This codes for CASSPPVGNGYTF.

V usage is TRBV6-1 and J usage is TRBJ2-7; 9 bases are shared with TRBD1. The CDR3 is 17 residues long. Trimming removed 0 bases from V and 1 base from J; junction bases left unmatched: 7. Germline loops: CDR1 MNHNS, CDR2 SASEGT. The CDR3 bases are TGTGCCAGCAGTGAAGCGGTCGTGGGGACAGGGTCCTACGAGCAGTACTTC. Encoded protein: CASSEAVVGTGSYEQYF.